This is a list of T cell receptor beta chains from one sample in a study of blood T cell repertoires in COVID-19. Clones were sequenced by immunoSEQ multiplex PCR, and TCRdb holds only the in-frame ones, with some missing. The sample includes about 250,000 clones, 75% to 90% of them seen just once. The sample consisted of PBMCs or T cells enriched from blood (not recorded which). Every receptor here comes from a middle-aged woman who had been exposed to COVID-19. Both conserved end residues are part of each CDR3. Fields, in order: V gene, J gene, CDR3 protein.

>TRBV5-5|TRBJ2-1
CASSRAGLGANEQFF
>TRBV12-5|TRBJ2-3
CASGLRTSGGFTQYF
>TRBV5-1|TRBJ1-1
CASSRGLNTEAFF
>TRBV7-2|TRBJ1-1
CASSPRQGGTGTEAFF
>TRBV28|TRBJ1-5
CASRGSHNQPQHF
>TRBV19|TRBJ1-2
CASSIGRGVGGYTF
>TRBV4-2|TRBJ2-3
CASSQAGTDTQYF
>TRBV30|TRBJ1-5
CAWSAGQTQPQHF
>TRBV7-2|TRBJ1-1
CASSLVEGGGTEAFF
>TRBV19|TRBJ2-1
CASSSTAQEGQFF
>TRBV29-1|TRBJ2-3
CSGTHRGRFSPQYF
>TRBV6-5|TRBJ1-4
CASSYESRGEKLFF
>TRBV28|TRBJ2-1
CASSLSREFDRSYNEQFF
>TRBV7-9|TRBJ2-2
CASGLLNTGELFF
>TRBV18|TRBJ1-2
CASSPVEEDGYTF
>TRBV5-1|TRBJ1-1
CASSSTVQGTTGAFF
>TRBV4-2|TRBJ1-4
CASSQVGHTNEKLFF
>TRBV5-1|TRBJ1-1
CASSLDGTGDKLAFF
>TRBV7-2|TRBJ1-1
CASSARQGWSTEAFF
>TRBV7-2|TRBJ2-1
CASSLGSGGKFF